This T cell receptor beta chain is from a study of blood T cell repertoires in COVID-19. Whole-study context: In each case, the material was cDNA or gDNA derived from T cells, B-cell-depleted T cells, or PBMCs.

Produced via immunoSEQ multiplex PCR; TCRdb's table is partial and in-frame only. The sample gives approximately 230,000 clones, about nine tenths of which show up once; about 16% is in the top ten. This clone came up many times. The germline CDR1 and CDR2 sequences are SGHDT and YYEEEE. This CDR3 contains 17 residues. The junction had 11 bases not matched to a gene; V was cut back by 3 bases and J by 4 bases. This clonotype was obtained from a man younger than 30 who had recovered from COVID-19. Sequencing was performed on PBMCs or T cells enriched from blood (not recorded which). V and J are TRBV5-6 and TRBJ2-2; 8 bases fit TRBD1. In DNA, the CDR3 is TGTGCCAGCAGCTCGCCAACCTTCGACAGGGGCACCGGGGAGCTGTTTTTT. Its protein is CASSSPTFDRGTGELFF.